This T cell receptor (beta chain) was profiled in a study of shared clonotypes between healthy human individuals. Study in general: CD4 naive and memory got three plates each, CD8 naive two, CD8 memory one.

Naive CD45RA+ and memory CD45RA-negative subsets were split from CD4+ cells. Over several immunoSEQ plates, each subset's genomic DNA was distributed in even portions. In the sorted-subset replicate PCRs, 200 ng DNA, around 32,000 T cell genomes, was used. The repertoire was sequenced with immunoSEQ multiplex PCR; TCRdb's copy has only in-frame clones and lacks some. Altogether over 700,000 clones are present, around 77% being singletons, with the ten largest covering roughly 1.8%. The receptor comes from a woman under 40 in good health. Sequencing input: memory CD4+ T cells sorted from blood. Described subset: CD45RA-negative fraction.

CDR3 loop: CASSLLGDTEAFF. The CDR3 DNA reads as TGTGCCAGCAGCTTGTTAGGGGACACTGAAGCTTTCTTT. The genes are TRBV7-9 and TRBJ1-1; possible D gene TRBD1, 5 bases. Between the trimmed V and J ends, which lost 3 bases and 3 bases, there was a span of 8 bases. Germline values: CDR1 SEHNR, CDR2 FQNEAQ (reference sequence). This CDR3 is 13 amino acids long.